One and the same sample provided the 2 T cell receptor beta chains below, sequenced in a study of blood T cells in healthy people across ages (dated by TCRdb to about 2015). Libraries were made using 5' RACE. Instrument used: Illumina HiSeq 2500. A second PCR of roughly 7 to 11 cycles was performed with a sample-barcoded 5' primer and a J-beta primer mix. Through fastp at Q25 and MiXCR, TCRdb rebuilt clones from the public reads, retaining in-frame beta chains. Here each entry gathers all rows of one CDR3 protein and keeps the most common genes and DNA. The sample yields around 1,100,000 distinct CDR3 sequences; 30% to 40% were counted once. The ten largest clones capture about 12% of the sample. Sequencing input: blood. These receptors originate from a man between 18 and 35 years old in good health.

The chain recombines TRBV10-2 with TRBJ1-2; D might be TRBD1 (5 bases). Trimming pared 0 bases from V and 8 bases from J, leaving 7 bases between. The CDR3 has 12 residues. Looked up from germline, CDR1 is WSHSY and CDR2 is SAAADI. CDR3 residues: CASSESAGGYTF. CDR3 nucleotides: TGCGCCAGCAGTGAGTCCGCAGGGGGCTACACCTTC.

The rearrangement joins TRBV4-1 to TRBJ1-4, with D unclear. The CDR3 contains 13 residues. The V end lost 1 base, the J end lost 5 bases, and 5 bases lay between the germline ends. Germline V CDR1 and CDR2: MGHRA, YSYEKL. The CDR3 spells CASSQVQNEKLFF. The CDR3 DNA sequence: TGCGCCAGCAGCCAAGTACAGAATGAAAAACTGTTTTTT.